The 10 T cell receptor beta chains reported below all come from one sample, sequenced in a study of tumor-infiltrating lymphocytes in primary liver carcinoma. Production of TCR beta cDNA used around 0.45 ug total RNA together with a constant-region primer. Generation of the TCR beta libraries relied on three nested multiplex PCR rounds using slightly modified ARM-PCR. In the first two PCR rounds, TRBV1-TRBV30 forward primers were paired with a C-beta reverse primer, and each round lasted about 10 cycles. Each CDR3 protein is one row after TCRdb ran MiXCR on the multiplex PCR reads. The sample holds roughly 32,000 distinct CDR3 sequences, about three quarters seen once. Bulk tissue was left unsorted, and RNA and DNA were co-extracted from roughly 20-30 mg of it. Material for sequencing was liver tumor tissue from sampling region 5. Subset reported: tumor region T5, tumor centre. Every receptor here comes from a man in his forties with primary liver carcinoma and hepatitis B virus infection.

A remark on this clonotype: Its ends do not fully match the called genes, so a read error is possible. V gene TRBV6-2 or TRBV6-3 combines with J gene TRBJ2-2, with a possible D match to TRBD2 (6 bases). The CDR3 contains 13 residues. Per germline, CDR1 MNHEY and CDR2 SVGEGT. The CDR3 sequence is CASSPRGGGEPFF. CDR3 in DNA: TGTGCCAGCAGTCCGCGGGGCGGCGGGGAGCCGTTTTTT.

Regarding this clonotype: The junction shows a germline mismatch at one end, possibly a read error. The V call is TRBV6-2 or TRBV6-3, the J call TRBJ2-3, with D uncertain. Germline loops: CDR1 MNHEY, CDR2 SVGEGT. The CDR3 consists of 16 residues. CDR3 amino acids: CVSSPFGLQITDTQYF. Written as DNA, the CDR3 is TGTGTCAGCAGTCCCTTTGGCCTCCAAATCACAGATACGCAGTATTTT.

The CDR3 DNA reads as TGTGTCAGTAGTCGGGTCCGAACCGGGCAGGAATCTGGAAACACCATATATTTT. Translation: CVSSRVRTGQESGNTIYF. This sequence joins TRBV12-3 or TRBV12-4 and TRBJ1-3; D not resolved. The CDR3 is made up of 18 amino acids.

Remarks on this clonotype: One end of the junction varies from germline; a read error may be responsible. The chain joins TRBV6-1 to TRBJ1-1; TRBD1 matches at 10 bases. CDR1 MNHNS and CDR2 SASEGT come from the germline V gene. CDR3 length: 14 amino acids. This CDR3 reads CACRRQGAVTETFF. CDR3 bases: TGTGCCTGTCGAAGACAGGGGGCTGTAACTGAAACTTTCTTT.

CDR3 bases: TGTGCCAGCAGCTTAGAGATCCTAGCGGGAACGGATGAGCAGTTCTTC. Encoded protein: CASSLEILAGTDEQFF. The rearrangement links TRBV11-2 to TRBJ2-1, with TRBD2 matching over 9 bases. V was clipped by 0 bases and J by 8 bases; unmatched bases: 8. The CDR3 is 16 amino acids. The germline V gene encodes CDR1 SGHAT and CDR2 FQNNGV. The full variable domain, rest sourced from reference TRBV11-2 and TRBJ2-1, is EAGVAQSPRYKIIEKRQSVAFWCNPISGHATLYWYQQILGQGPKLLIQFQNNGVVDDSQLPKDRFSAERLKGVDSTLKIQPAKLEDSAVYLCASSLEILAGTDEQFFGPGTRLTVL.

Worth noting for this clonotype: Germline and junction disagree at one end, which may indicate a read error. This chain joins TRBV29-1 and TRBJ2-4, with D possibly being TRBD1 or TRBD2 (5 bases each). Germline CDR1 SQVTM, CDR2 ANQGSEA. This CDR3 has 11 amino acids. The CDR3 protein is CSAEQENIQYF. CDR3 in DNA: TGTAGCGCCGAACAGGAAAACATTCAGTACTTC. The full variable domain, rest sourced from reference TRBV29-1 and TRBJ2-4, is SAVISQKPSRDICQRGTSLTIQCQVDSQVTMMFWYRQQPGQSLTLIATANQGSEATYESGFVIDKFPISRPNLTFSTLTVSNMSPEDSSIYLCSAEQENIQYFGAGTRLSVL.

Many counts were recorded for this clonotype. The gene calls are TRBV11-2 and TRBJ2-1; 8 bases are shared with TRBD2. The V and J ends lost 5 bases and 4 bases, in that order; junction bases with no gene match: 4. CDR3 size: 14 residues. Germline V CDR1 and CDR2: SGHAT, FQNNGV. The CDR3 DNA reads TGTGCCAGCAGCCCGGGAGGGCCGTACAATGAGCAGTTCTTC. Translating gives CASSPGGPYNEQFF.

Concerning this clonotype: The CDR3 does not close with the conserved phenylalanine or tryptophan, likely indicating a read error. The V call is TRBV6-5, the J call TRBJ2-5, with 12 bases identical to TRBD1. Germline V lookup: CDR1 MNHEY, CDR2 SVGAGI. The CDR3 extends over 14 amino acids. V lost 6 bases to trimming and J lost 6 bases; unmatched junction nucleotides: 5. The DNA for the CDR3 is TGTGCCAGCAGCACGGGACAGGGGGCAAAGACCCAGTACTCC. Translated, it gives CASSTGQGAKTQYS.

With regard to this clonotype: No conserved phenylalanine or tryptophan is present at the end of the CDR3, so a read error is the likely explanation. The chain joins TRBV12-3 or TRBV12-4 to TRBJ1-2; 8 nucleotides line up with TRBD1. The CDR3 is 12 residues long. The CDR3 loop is CASCLTGAGYTL. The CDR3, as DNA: TGTGCCAGCTGTTTGACAGGGGCTGGCTACACCCTC.

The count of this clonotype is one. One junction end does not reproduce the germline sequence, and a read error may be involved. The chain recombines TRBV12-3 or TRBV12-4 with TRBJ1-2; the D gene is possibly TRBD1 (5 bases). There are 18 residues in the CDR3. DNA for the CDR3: TGTGCCAGCAGTTATCTCAGGGAGCGAGACAACCTATGCTATGACTACACCTTC. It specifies CASSYLRERDNLCYDYTF.